The clone carrying this T cell receptor (beta chain) was observed a handful of times. V was trimmed by 8 bases and J by 3 bases, leaving 11 bases between them. CDR3 size: 12 residues. Germline assignment: CDR1 MNHNY and CDR2 SVGAGI (reference sequence). The data belong to a study of cytomegalovirus exposure and HLA in healthy donors. The primer mix had 60 Vbeta and 13 Jbeta primers. As handled by the study authors: A later analysis counted about 80 million unique TCR beta chains, 9.5 million to 13 million shared. TCRdb's table, derived via immunoSEQ multiplex PCR, lists solely in-frame clones and lacks some. The V and J calls and the clone size are those of that table, but D and trimming were determined from the DNA. In the table there are approximately 100,000 clones, more than 65% of which are singletons. Healthy bone marrow donors made up the cohort.

The sequenced material came from PBMCs. This clonotype originated in a human donor in good health. This chain uses TRBV6-6 with TRBJ2-7; D perhaps matches TRBD1 (6 bases). CDR3 nucleotides: TGTGCCAGCCGCAGGGACAACTACGAGCAGTACTTC. Its protein is CASRRDNYEQYF.